This T cell receptor beta chain was retrieved from a study of tumor-infiltrating lymphocytes in primary liver carcinoma. The researchers produced TCR beta cDNA from around 500 ng total RNA with a constant-region primer. TCR beta libraries came from three nested multiplex PCR rounds using slightly modified ARM-PCR. The study ran its first two PCR rounds for roughly 11 cycles each, using TRBV1-TRBV30 forward primers and a C-beta reverse primer. A single record per CDR3 protein comes from TCRdb applying MiXCR to the multiplex PCR reads. The sample includes 90,000 to 100,000 distinct CDR3 sequences, 55% to 70% seen only once; the top ten take over 7.5%. This CDR3 region has 11 residues. CDR1 and CDR2 (germline): ENHRY, SYGVKD. To note about this clonotype: Mismatch with germline at one junction end may stem from a read error.

Extraction of RNA together with DNA used about 18-30 mg of unsorted bulk tissue. This clonotype originated in a woman aged 60-75 years with primary liver carcinoma and hepatitis B virus infection. The sequencing sample was made of liver tumor tissue from sampling region 5. Noted subset: tumor region T5, tumor centre. This chain uses TRBV10-3 with TRBJ2-1; D remains unclear. The CDR3, as DNA: TGTGCCATCAGAGAGTTCAATGAGCAGCTCTTC. Amino acids: CAIREFNEQLF.